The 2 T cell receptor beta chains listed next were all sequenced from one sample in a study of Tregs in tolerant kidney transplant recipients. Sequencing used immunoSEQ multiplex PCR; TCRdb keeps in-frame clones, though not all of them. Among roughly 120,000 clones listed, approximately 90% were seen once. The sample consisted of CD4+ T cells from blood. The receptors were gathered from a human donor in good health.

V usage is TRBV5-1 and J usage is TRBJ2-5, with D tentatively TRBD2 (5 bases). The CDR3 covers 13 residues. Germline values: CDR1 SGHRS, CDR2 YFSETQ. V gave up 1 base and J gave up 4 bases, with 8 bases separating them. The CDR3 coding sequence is TGCGCCAGCAGCTTGAATGGGAGAGAGACCCAGTACTTC. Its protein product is CASSLNGRETQYF.

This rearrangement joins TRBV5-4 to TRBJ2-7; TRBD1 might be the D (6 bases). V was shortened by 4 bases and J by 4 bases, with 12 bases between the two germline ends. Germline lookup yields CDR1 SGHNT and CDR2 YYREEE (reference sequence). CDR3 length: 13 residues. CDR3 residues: CASSPMGAYEQYF. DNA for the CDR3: TGTGCCAGCAGCCCCATGGGGGCGTACGAGCAGTACTTC.